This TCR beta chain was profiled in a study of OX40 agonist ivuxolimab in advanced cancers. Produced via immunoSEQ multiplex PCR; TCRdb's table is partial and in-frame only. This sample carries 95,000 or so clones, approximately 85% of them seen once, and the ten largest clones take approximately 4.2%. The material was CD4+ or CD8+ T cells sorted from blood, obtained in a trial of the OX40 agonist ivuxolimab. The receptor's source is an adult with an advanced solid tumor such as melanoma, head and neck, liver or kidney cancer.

CDR3 region: CASGPRAGEDYEQYF. CDR3 bases: TGTGCTAGTGGTCCAAGAGCGGGAGAGGACTACGAGCAGTACTTC. The rearrangement links TRBV12-5 to TRBJ2-7, with 8 bases lining up with TRBD2. V dropped 5 bases and J dropped 3; count of bases not matched to a gene: 9. CDR1 is LGHNT, CDR2 FRNRAP, per germline. The CDR3 is made up of 15 amino acids. Full variable domain (remainder filled in from reference TRBV12-5 and TRBJ2-7): DARVTQTPRHKVTEMGQEVTMRCQPILGHNTVFWYRQTMMQGLELLAYFRNRAPLDDSGMPKDRFSAEMPDATLATLKIQPSEPRDSAVYFCASGPRAGEDYEQYFGPGTRLTVT.